The 4 T cell receptor beta chains presented below share a single source sample, sequenced in a study of blood T cell repertoires in COVID-19. The method was immunoSEQ multiplex PCR; TCRdb's version includes in-frame clones alone and lacks a portion of them. The sample has around 300,000 clones, around nine tenths seen once; the top ten hold around 13%. Sequencing was done on a sample of peripheral blood. The receptors originated from an older woman with COVID-19, enrolled during active disease.

The chain joins TRBV29-1 to TRBJ1-4; D call uncertain. V was shortened by 1 base and J by 0 bases, with 6 bases between the two germline ends. CDR1 is SQVTM, CDR2 ANQGSEA, per germline. The length of the CDR3 is 14 residues. CDR3 sequence (DNA): TGCAGCGTTGAAGCCCCAGCAACTAATGAAAAACTGTTTTTT. Residues: CSVEAPATNEKLFF.

This chain links TRBV28 with TRBJ1-1; possibly TRBD1 for D (6 bases). The CDR3 loop spans 15 amino acids. V dropped 3 bases and J dropped 5 bases, with 16 bases sitting between them. Germline CDR1 reads MDHEN; CDR2 reads SYDVKM. CDR3 protein: CASSFPGQLSTEAFF. CDR3 bases: TGTGCCAGCAGTTTTCCCGGACAGTTGAGTACTGAAGCTTTCTTT.

V gene TRBV7-8 combines with J gene TRBJ1-5, with D unclear. The V gene lost 5 bases and the J gene lost 3 bases, with 8 bases spanning the gap. This CDR3 is 13 amino acids long. Germline CDR1 reads SGHVS; CDR2 reads FQNEAQ. This CDR3 is CASSTENNQPQHF. CDR3 sequence (DNA): TGTGCCAGCAGCACGGAGAACAATCAGCCCCAGCATTTT.

This clone was observed once. The genes are TRBV19 and TRBJ2-3; 7 bases line up with TRBD2. V dropped 2 bases and J dropped 2; count of bases not matched to a gene: 1. Germline CDR1 LNHDA, CDR2 SQIVND (reference sequence). The CDR3 consists of 14 residues. The CDR3 loop reads CASSIQRDTDTQYF. The CDR3 nucleotides are TGTGCCAGTAGTATACAGCGGGACACAGATACGCAGTATTTT.